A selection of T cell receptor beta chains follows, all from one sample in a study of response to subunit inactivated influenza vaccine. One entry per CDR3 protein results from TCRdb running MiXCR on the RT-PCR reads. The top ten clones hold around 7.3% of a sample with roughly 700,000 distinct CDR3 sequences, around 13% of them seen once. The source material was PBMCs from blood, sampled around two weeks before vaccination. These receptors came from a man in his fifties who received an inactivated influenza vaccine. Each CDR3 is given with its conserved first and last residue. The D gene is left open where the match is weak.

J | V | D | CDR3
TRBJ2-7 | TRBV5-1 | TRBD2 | CASSTRLASEQYF
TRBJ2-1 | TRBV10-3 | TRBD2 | CAISALAGGTAGTEQFF
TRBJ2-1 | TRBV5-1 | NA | CASSLLWNEQFF
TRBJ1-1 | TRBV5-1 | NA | CASSLVSEPEAFF
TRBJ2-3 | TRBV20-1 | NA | CSASSHLTDTQYF
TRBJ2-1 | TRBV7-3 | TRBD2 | CASSLTGLAGGNEQFF
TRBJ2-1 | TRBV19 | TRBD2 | CASRNLTSGRSYEQFF
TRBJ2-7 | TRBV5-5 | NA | CASNVPRSYEQYF
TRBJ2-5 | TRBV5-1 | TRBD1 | CASSPTLHAPGTGGETQYF
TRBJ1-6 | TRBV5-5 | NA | CASSSDAGRVGSPLHF
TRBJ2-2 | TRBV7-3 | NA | CASSPGRGGTGELFF
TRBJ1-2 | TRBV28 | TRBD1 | CASSRPGTGNLLYGYTF
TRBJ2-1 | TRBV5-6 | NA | CASSLAQVNEQFF
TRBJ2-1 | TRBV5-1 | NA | CASSSGDSYNEQFF
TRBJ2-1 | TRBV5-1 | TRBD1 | CASSLDGTGGYNEQFF
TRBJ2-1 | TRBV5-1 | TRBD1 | CASSLRQGRYNEQFF
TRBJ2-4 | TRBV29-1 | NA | CSVGAGLAKNIQYF
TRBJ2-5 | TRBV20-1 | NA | CSASSSGATQETQYF
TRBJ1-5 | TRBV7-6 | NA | CASSPGRFGNQPQHF
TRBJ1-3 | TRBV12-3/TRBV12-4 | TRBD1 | CASNLSGGISGNTIYF
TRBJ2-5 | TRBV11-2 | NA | CASSLNAGQETQYF
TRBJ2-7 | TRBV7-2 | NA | CASRRDKFYEQYF
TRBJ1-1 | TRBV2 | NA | CASSGEQNTEAFF
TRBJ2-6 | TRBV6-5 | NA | CASKAGANVLTF
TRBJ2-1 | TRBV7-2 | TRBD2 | CASSWTSGYSYNEQFF
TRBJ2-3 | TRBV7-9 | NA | CASSFPQGRDTQYF
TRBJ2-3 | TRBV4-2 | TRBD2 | CASSQGGRGIDTQYF
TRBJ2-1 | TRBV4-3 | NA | CASSQAQGGDHYNEQFF
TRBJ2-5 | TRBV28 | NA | CASSPPIADQETQYF
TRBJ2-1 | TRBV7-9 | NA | CACRLGGNFDEQFF
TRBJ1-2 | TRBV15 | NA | CATSRDPSPKGYTF
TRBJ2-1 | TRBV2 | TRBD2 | CASSGGGGATEQFF